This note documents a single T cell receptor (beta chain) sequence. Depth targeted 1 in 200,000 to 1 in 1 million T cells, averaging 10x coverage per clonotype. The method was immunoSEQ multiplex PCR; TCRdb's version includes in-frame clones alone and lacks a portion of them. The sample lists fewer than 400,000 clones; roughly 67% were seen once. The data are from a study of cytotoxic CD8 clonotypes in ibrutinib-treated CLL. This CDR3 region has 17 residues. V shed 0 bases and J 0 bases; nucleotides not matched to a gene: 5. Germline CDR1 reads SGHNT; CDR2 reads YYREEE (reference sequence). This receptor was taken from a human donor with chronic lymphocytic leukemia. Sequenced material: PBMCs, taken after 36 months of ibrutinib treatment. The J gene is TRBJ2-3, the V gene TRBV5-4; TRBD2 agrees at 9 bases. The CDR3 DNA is TGTGCCAGCAGCTTGGTTGCGCGGGGGGGTAGCACAGATACGCAGTATTTT. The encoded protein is CASSLVARGGSTDTQYF.